This is a list of T cell receptor beta chains from one sample in a study of PD-1 blockade in classical Hodgkin lymphoma. Clones were read by immunoSEQ multiplex PCR, and TCRdb kept only the in-frame ones, dropping some. Of 30,000 to 35,000 clones listed, 90% to 95% were seen once; the top ten hold roughly 2.5%. Sample: peripheral blood mononuclear cells (PBMCs). The receptors derive from a human donor with classical Hodgkin lymphoma. Each CDR3 is given with its conserved first and last residue. The D gene is left open where the match is weak. Where a row states a size, it is once, few, many or the class of an expanded clone; other rows omit it.

D	size	V	J	DNA	CDR3
NA	NA	TRBV7-6	TRBJ2-2	TGTGCCAGCAGCTCGCAGGCGAACACCGGGGAGCTGTTTTTT	CASSSQANTGELFF
NA	NA	TRBV2	TRBJ1-2	TGTGCCAGCATAAGGGATGACTATGGCTACACCTTC	CASIRDDYGYTF
TRBD1	NA	TRBV5-1	TRBJ1-2	TGCGCCAGCAGCCAAGACAGGGGAGTGGGAGACACCTTC	CASSQDRGVGDTF
TRBD1	NA	TRBV19	TRBJ2-7	TGTGCCAGTAAGAGACAGGGGGCTCTTCCCTACGAGCAGTACTTC	CASKRQGALPYEQYF
NA	NA	TRBV2	TRBJ1-1	TGTGCCAGCAGTGATCAATGGAACACTGAAGCTTTCTTT	CASSDQWNTEAFF
TRBD2	NA	TRBV6-5	TRBJ2-1	TGTGCCAGCAGTTCTAGCGGGGGGGTGTACAATGAGCAGTTCTTC	CASSSSGGVYNEQFF
NA	NA	TRBV7-8	TRBJ2-2	TGTGCCAGCAGCTTAGACCCCGGGGAGCTGTTTTTT	CASSLDPGELFF
NA	NA	TRBV28	TRBJ1-5	TGTGCCAGCACCCCTAGAGGTAGCAATCAGCCCCAGCATTTT	CASTPRGSNQPQHF
NA	NA	TRBV2	TRBJ2-3	TGTGCCAGCAGTGAACAGGGGACAGATACGCAGTATTTT	CASSEQGTDTQYF
NA	NA	TRBV2	TRBJ2-7	TGTGCCAGCCAGAGAGGCTATCTTACCTACGAGCAGTACTTC	CASQRGYLTYEQYF
NA	few	TRBV2	TRBJ1-2	TGTGCCAGCAGTGATACGTCAGGGTTTGGCTACACCTTC	CASSDTSGFGYTF
TRBD2	few	TRBV6-8	TRBJ2-5	TGTGCCAGCAGCCTTGCAACGGGACTAGATCAGGAGACCCAGTACTTC	CASSLATGLDQETQYF
NA	NA	TRBV5-5	TRBJ2-3	TGTGCCAGCAGTAAGATAGTTGTTGCAGATACGCAGTATTTT	CASSKIVVADTQYF
NA	NA	TRBV5-1	TRBJ1-5	TGCGCCAGCAGTTTGGGGTTTGGTCCTCTGTCGCCCCAGCATTTT	CASSLGFGPLSPQHF
NA	NA	TRBV7-9	TRBJ2-7	TGTGCCAGCAGCGAAGGATACGGGGAGCAGTACTTC	CASSEGYGEQYF
TRBD2	NA	TRBV5-1	TRBJ2-3	TGCGCCAGCAGCTCCACGGTATTAGCGGGAGTTACAGATACGCAGTATTTT	CASSSTVLAGVTDTQYF
TRBD1	once	TRBV19	TRBJ2-7	TGTGCCAGTAGTATAGATCGTCGACAGGGGCCCCAACAGCAGTACTTC	CASSIDRRQGPQQQYF
NA	NA	TRBV7-9	TRBJ1-4	TGTGCCAGCAGCTTTAACCACAGGGACCTAAATGAAAAACTGTTTTTT	CASSFNHRDLNEKLFF
NA	NA	TRBV28	TRBJ2-2	TGTGCCAGCAGTGGTAGCGGAGGGACCGGGGAGCTGTTTTTT	CASSGSGGTGELFF
TRBD2	NA	TRBV4-1	TRBJ2-7	TGCGCCAGCAGCCAATCTACACTAGCGGGAGGAAGCGAGCAGTACTTC	CASSQSTLAGGSEQYF
NA	few	TRBV19	TRBJ2-2	TGTGCCAGTAGTATAGTGGCGAACACCGGGGAGCTGTTTTTT	CASSIVANTGELFF
NA	NA	TRBV11-2	TRBJ1-1	TGTGCCAGCAGCTTCGCCTGGGGGGCAGGACCGCGGACTGAAGCTTTCTTT	CASSFAWGAGPRTEAFF
NA	once	TRBV7-2	TRBJ1-1	TGTGCCAGCAGCTCACAGACGGGGAGCGGAGCTTTCTTT	CASSSQTGSGAFF
NA	NA	TRBV19	TRBJ1-6	TGTGCCAGTAGTTCGGAAAGACACTCCAGGAATTCACCCCTCCACTTT	CASSSERHSRNSPLHF
TRBD2	NA	TRBV28	TRBJ2-2	TGTGCCAGCAGTTTATGGCGGCTAGCGGGAGTAGGAGGGTTCACCGGGGAGCTGTTTTTT	CASSLWRLAGVGGFTGELFF
TRBD2	NA	TRBV19	TRBJ2-7	TGTGCCACCAGTCGGACTAGCGGGAGACACGAGCAGTACTTC	CATSRTSGRHEQYF
TRBD1	NA	TRBV30	TRBJ1-6	TGTGCCTGGAGGAGACAGGGTGGGCCCTATAATTCACCCCTCCACTTT	CAWRRQGGPYNSPLHF
NA	NA	TRBV4-3	TRBJ1-6	TGCGCCAGCAGCCAAGATCTTAGGGGGAGCTCCTATAATTCACCCCTCCACTTT	CASSQDLRGSSYNSPLHF
NA	NA	TRBV7-9	TRBJ2-5	TGTGCCAGCAATCCAAAAGAGACCCAGTACTTC	CASNPKETQYF
NA	NA	TRBV28	TRBJ2-3	TGTGCCAGCAGTTTACCAGGGGAGGAGAGCACGCAGTATTTT	CASSLPGEESTQYF
NA	NA	TRBV6-1	TRBJ1-1	TGTGCCAGCAGTGAAGAGGGCTTAAACGAAGCTTTCTTT	CASSEEGLNEAFF
NA	NA	TRBV5-5	TRBJ1-4	TGTGCCAGCAGCGGCGGGACCCCTCGGAATGAAAAACTGTTTTTT	CASSGGTPRNEKLFF
NA	NA	TRBV27	TRBJ2-7	TGTGCCAGCAGTTCTACAGGGTTTTGGCGGCAGTACTTC	CASSSTGFWRQYF
TRBD1	NA	TRBV19	TRBJ1-3	TGTGCCAGTAGTACGGGCCGGGACAGCTCTGGAAACACCATATATTTT	CASSTGRDSSGNTIYF
NA	NA	TRBV7-7	TRBJ2-3	TGTGCTAGCAGCCCTCTAAGGGGAAGGGGCACAGATACGCAGTATTTT	CASSPLRGRGTDTQYF
TRBD2	NA	TRBV2	TRBJ2-5	TGTGCCAGCCGGACTAGCGGAGAGACCCAGTACTTC	CASRTSGETQYF
TRBD1	NA	TRBV5-1	TRBJ1-6	TGCGCCAGCAGCTTCGGGACAGGGGGCGCGCCCTATAATTCACCCCTCCACTTT	CASSFGTGGAPYNSPLHF
TRBD1	NA	TRBV11-2	TRBJ1-1	TGTGCCAGCAGCCCCGTCCCGGGACAGGGCGGTAGCACTGAAGCTTTCTTT	CASSPVPGQGGSTEAFF
TRBD1	once	TRBV4-2	TRBJ2-7	TGTGCCAGCAGCCCGGACGGGACAGGGATCTACGAGCAGTACTTC	CASSPDGTGIYEQYF
NA	NA	TRBV11-2	TRBJ2-7	TGTGCCAGCAGCTTAGCGGCGGGACCCTACTACGAGCAGTACTTC	CASSLAAGPYYEQYF
NA	NA	TRBV12-2	TRBJ1-2	TGTGCAAGTCGCTCAAGTCGGCTAGGGAGGAGGTTCGCCTATGGCTACACCTTC	CASRSSRLGRRFAYGYTF
TRBD2	NA	TRBV2	TRBJ2-7	TGTGCCAGCCGGTTAGAAAGCGGGAGGGAGGGTGAGCAGTACTTC	CASRLESGREGEQYF
NA	NA	TRBV11-1	TRBJ1-1	TGTGCCAGCAGCTTAATTAAGGACACTGAAGCTTTCTTT	CASSLIKDTEAFF
TRBD2	NA	TRBV4-2	TRBJ2-1	TGTGCCAGCAGCCAAGTTGGGGAGGGTTACAATGAGCAGTTCTTC	CASSQVGEGYNEQFF
NA	NA	TRBV7-8	TRBJ1-5	TGTGCCAGCAGCTTAGGTGGCAGGAACACCCAGCCCCAGCATTTT	CASSLGGRNTQPQHF
TRBD1	NA	TRBV5-1	TRBJ1-1	TGCGCCAGCAGCCCCGACGGACAGGGAGGGACTGAAGCTTTCTTT	CASSPDGQGGTEAFF
NA	NA	TRBV6-1	TRBJ2-1	TGTGCCAGCAGCGTCAATTGGGTTTCCTACAATGAGCAGTTCTTC	CASSVNWVSYNEQFF
NA	NA	TRBV5-6	TRBJ1-1	TGTGCCAGCAGGCGGGAGAGGAGGGAGAACACTGAAGCTTTCTTT	CASRRERRENTEAFF
NA	NA	TRBV19	TRBJ1-1	TGTGCCAGTAGTATGCTCGACAGGAGAAACACTGAAGCTTTCTTT	CASSMLDRRNTEAFF
NA	NA	TRBV19	TRBJ1-1	TGTGCCAGTAGTAATTTAGGGGGGTACTTTTCTGAAGCTTTCTTT	CASSNLGGYFSEAFF